Listed here are 16 T cell receptor beta chains from one sample, sequenced in a study of technical replicates of blood from a handful of donors. Clones were read by immunoSEQ multiplex PCR, and TCRdb kept only the in-frame ones, dropping some. The repertoire consists of 60,000 or so clones, with approximately 90% occurring once and the leading ten covering about 5%. Source material: PBMCs. The receptors come from a human donor in good health. Some clones in this sample may be carry-over from other donors' samples.

The genes are TRBV15 and TRBJ2-3; D is possibly TRBD2 (5 bases). Trimming left V 4 bases short and J 0 bases short, with 11 bases between. This CDR3 has 15 residues. Germline assignment: CDR1 LNHNV and CDR2 YYDKDF (reference sequence). The CDR3 reads CATSISVTSTDTQYF. CDR3 bases: TGTGCCACCAGCATTAGCGTCACTAGCACAGATACGCAGTATTTT.

This clone was counted once. The chain employs TRBV5-6 and TRBJ2-5; no reliable D call. The CDR3 consists of 14 residues. Germline CDR1 and CDR2: SGHDT and YYEEEE. V lost 1 base, J lost 5 bases, and 12 bases lay in between. The CDR3 DNA reads TGTGCCAGCAGCTTGTTATCCTATCCCGAGACCCAGTACTTC. Its translation is CASSLLSYPETQYF. The full variable domain, with the rest looked up from reference TRBV5-6 and TRBJ2-5, is DAGVTQSPTHLIKTRGQQVTLRCSPKSGHDTVSWYQQALGQGPQFIFQYYEEEERQRGNFPDRFSGHQFPNYSSELNVNALLLGDSALYLCASSLLSYPETQYFGPGTRLLVL.

This rearrangement joins TRBV7-9 to TRBJ1-3; no definite D call. In germline, CDR1 is SEHNR, CDR2 FQNEAQ (reference sequence). The germline V and J ends were trimmed by 4 bases and 0 bases, with 13 bases remaining between them. The CDR3 covers 16 residues. CDR3 nucleotides: TGTGCCAGCAGCTGGTTGGGTGACATCTCTGGAAACACCATATATTTT. Its translation: CASSWLGDISGNTIYF.

The chain is built from TRBV19 and TRBJ1-1; TRBD1 agrees at 7 bases. Germline V gene lookup returns CDR1 LNHDA and CDR2 SQIVND (reference sequence). CDR3 length: 14 amino acids. V trimming: 3 bases; J trimming: 8 bases; junction bases outside the gene matches: 9. As DNA, the CDR3 is TGTGCCAGTAGTATCCCGGACAGGCGACTAGAAGCTTTCTTT. Protein product: CASSIPDRRLEAFF.

This chain joins TRBV6-1 and TRBJ1-5; 8 bases agree with TRBD1. CDR1 is MNHNS, CDR2 SASEGT, per germline. The CDR3 extends over 13 amino acids. The V segment lost 11 bases and the J segment 7 bases; nucleotides outside the gene matches: 10. CDR3 bases: TGTGCCGCGACGCAGGGGGCTGGACAGCCCCAGCATTTT. This codes for CAATQGAGQPQHF.

J is TRBJ2-5 and V is TRBV5-1; the match to TRBD2 covers 9 bases. There are 17 residues in the CDR3. J gave up 4 bases and V 2 bases, and 12 bases lay outside the gene matches. CDR1 and CDR2 from the germline V gene are SGHRS and YFSETQ. The CDR3 nucleotides read TGCGCCAGCAGCTTTGGTAGCGGGGGCCTTAGGGCAGAGACCCAGTACTTC. The encoded protein is CASSFGSGGLRAETQYF.

The chain recombines TRBV6-1 with TRBJ2-1; D perhaps matches TRBD2 (7 bases). Germline V gives CDR1 MNHNS, CDR2 SASEGT. The V and J ends lost 9 bases and 9 bases respectively, with 18 bases between them. The CDR3 is 13 residues long. CDR3 region: CASFRTASGEQFF. The CDR3 region has the DNA TGTGCCAGTTTCCGGACAGCTAGCGGTGAGCAGTTCTTC.

The chain is built from TRBV19 and TRBJ1-1; no reliable D call. The germline V gene has CDR1 LNHDA and CDR2 SQIVND (reference sequence). This CDR3 comprises 12 residues. Trimming removed 8 bases at V and 1 base at J, with 8 bases between. The CDR3 bases are TGTGCCAGTGCCACAGAGAACACTGAAGCTTTCTTT. Its translation: CASATENTEAFF.

As concerns this clone: It is likely a read error, because the conserved phenylalanine at the end of the CDR3 is missing. The chain recombines TRBV7-3 with TRBJ1-1; D remains ambiguous. The germline V gene encodes CDR1 SGHTA and CDR2 FQGTGA. This CDR3 has 13 amino acids. The V gene lost 5 bases and the J gene lost 3 bases, with 10 bases spanning the gap. CDR3 coding DNA: TGTGCCAGCAGCCGAAGTCGGGACACTGAAGCTTTCCTT. Protein: CASSRSRDTEAFL.

The V gene is TRBV20-1, the J gene TRBJ2-3, with no clear D. The V end was cut by 2 bases, the J end by 4 bases, with 4 bases between. This CDR3 is 11 amino acids long. Germline CDR1 is DFQATT and CDR2 is SNEGSKA (reference sequence). DNA of the CDR3: TGCAGTGCTAGACTATCAGATACGCAGTATTTT. This encodes CSARLSDTQYF.

The rearrangement joins TRBV7-2 to TRBJ1-5; a weak D match, TRBD1 (6 bases). The ends were cut back, 1 base at V and 4 bases at J, with 11 bases in the middle. The CDR3 runs to 15 residues. Germline lookup yields CDR1 SGHTA and CDR2 FQGNSA. CDR3 nucleotide sequence: TGTGCCAGCAGCTTAGTGGCAGGGGAAAATCAGCCCCAGCATTTT. Encoded protein: CASSLVAGENQPQHF.

There are a few counts of this clone. The chain has TRBV5-5 and TRBJ1-5; possibly TRBD1 for D (6 bases). This CDR3 spans 15 amino acids. V lost 1 base and J 7 bases, leaving 15 bases between the germline ends. Per germline, CDR1 SGHKS and CDR2 YYEKEE (reference sequence). The CDR3 sequence: CASSLSKAGAQPQHF. The CDR3 nucleotides are TGTGCCAGCAGCTTGTCGAAGGCAGGGGCCCAGCCCCAGCATTTT.

J is TRBJ2-7 and V is TRBV9, with D possibly being TRBD2 (7 bases). The length of the CDR3 is 14 residues. Germline-derived CDR1 and CDR2 are SGDLS and YYNGEE. V was cut by 3 bases and J by 4 bases, with 14 bases left in between. CDR3 sequence reads: CASSAGGGLYEQYF. The CDR3 nucleotides read TGTGCCAGCAGCGCTGGGGGGGGGCTGTACGAGCAGTACTTC.

The rearrangement joins TRBV11-3 to TRBJ2-6; D is perhaps TRBD2 (6 bases). Trimming left V 5 bases short and J 4 bases short, with 6 bases between. This CDR3 is built from 13 residues. Germline-derived CDR1 and CDR2 are SGHNT and YENEEA. The CDR3: CASSRGGANVLTF. The CDR3 DNA reads as TGTGCCAGCAGCCGGGGGGGGGCCAACGTCCTGACTTTC.

The V gene is TRBV4-1, the J gene TRBJ2-1; D possibly corresponds to TRBD2 (6 bases). CDR1 MGHRA and CDR2 YSYEKL come from the germline V gene. V was shortened by 4 bases and J by 9 bases, with 19 bases between the two germline ends. The CDR3 loop spans 15 amino acids. CDR3 nucleotide sequence: TGCGCCAGCAGCCGTAGCGGCACGCCTTTTGGTGAGCAGTTCTTC. The encoded protein is CASSRSGTPFGEQFF.

The chain combines TRBV6-1 with TRBJ2-5, with D tentatively TRBD2 (6 bases). The V and J ends lost 1 base and 5 bases respectively, with 11 bases between them. Germline V lookup: CDR1 MNHNS, CDR2 SASEGT. The CDR3 is 14 amino acids. CDR3 coding DNA: TGTGCCAGCAGTGAAGGGGCGGGGCGGGAGACCCAGTACTTC. This codes for CASSEGAGRETQYF.